This record concerns one T cell receptor beta chain sequence. This sample was taken from a study of blood T cell repertoires in COVID-19. On the study more broadly: Nucleic acid was either cDNA or gDNA, and it came from T cells, B-cell-depleted T cells, or PBMCs.

The junction had 9 bases not matched to a gene; V was cut back by 4 bases and J by 6 bases. Germline CDR1 reads MNHEY; CDR2 reads SVGEGT. CDR3 length: 16 amino acids. Data came from immunoSEQ multiplex PCR; TCRdb stores just in-frame clones and leaves some out. This repertoire shows some 21,000 clones, approximately 90% found once; its top ten account for 3% to 4.5%. The chain has TRBV6-2 or TRBV6-3 and TRBJ2-3, with 11 bases identical to TRBD1. The TCR sequence derives from a man over 45 with active COVID-19. The source material was peripheral blood. This CDR3 is CASSFSRDRGMDTQYF. The CDR3 DNA reads as TGTGCCAGCAGTTTCTCCCGGGACAGGGGGATGGATACGCAGTATTTT.